These 28 T cell receptor beta chains originate from one sample sequenced in a study of blood T cell repertoires in COVID-19. Only in-frame clones appear in the TCRdb table, and some are missing; sequencing was by immunoSEQ multiplex PCR. Altogether approximately 70,000 clones are present, more than 70% being singletons, with the ten largest covering roughly 40%. Material for sequencing was peripheral blood. These receptor sequences come from a woman aged 80 or over with active or convalescent COVID-19.

The chain joins TRBV7-3 to TRBJ2-3, with D possibly TRBD2 on 6 matching bases. Germline V gene sequence: CDR1 SGHTA, CDR2 FQGTGA. V lost 2 bases and J lost 0, with 12 bases in between. This CDR3 is built from 16 residues. CDR3 coding DNA: TGTGCCAGCAGCTTATTGGGCGGGGCTAGCACAGATACGCAGTATTTT. It is translated as CASSLLGGASTDTQYF.

The rearrangement uses TRBV5-6 and TRBJ1-2; TRBD1 might be the D (6 bases). V was trimmed by 1 base and J by 7 bases, leaving 11 bases between them. This CDR3 comprises 13 residues. Germline CDR1 is SGHDT and CDR2 is YYEEEE. In DNA, the CDR3 is TGTGCCAGCAGCTTGCAGGGGCGTGGTGGCTACACCTTC. Translated, it gives CASSLQGRGGYTF.

The V call is TRBV5-4, the J call TRBJ2-1; 7 positions match TRBD2. V shed 0 bases and J 2 bases; nucleotides not matched to a gene: 2. The CDR3 totals 15 residues. From germline, CDR1 is SGHNT and CDR2 YYREEE (reference sequence). CDR3 coding DNA: TGTGCCAGCAGCTTGGGGGGGGGAACCTACAATGAGCAGTTCTTC. Translating it yields CASSLGGGTYNEQFF.

V usage is TRBV21-1 and J usage is TRBJ2-4; TRBD1 was called by the table and not checked on the DNA. TRBV21-1 is a pseudogene segment. This CDR3 comprises 18 residues. Written as DNA, the CDR3 is TGTGCCAGCAGCAAAGCTGGGGACAGCACTTTAGCCAAAAACATTCAGTACTTC. As protein: CASSKAGDSTLAKNIQYF.

The chain links TRBV7-8 to TRBJ1-2; D unclear. CDR3 length: 13 residues. Germline loops: CDR1 SGHVS, CDR2 FQNEAQ. V dropped 3 bases and J dropped 2 bases, with 7 bases sitting between them. CDR3 amino acids: CASSFQSNYGYTF. The CDR3 DNA is TGTGCCAGCAGCTTTCAAAGCAACTATGGCTACACCTTC. Looking up the rest from reference TRBV7-8 and TRBJ1-2 gives the full variable domain: GAGVSQSPRYKVAKRGQDVALRCDPISGHVSLFWYQQALGQGPEFLTYFQNEAQLDKSGLPSDRFFAERPEGSVSTLKIQRTQQEDSAVYLCASSFQSNYGYTFGSGTRLTVV.

V and J are TRBV6-4 and TRBJ2-2; 11 nucleotides align to TRBD2. The junction had 6 bases not matched to a gene; V was cut back by 6 bases and J by 3 bases. The CDR3 length is 16 residues. The V gene's germline CDR1 is MRHNA and CDR2 SNTAGT. The CDR3 is CASSLAGGEHTGELFF. In DNA, the CDR3 is TGTGCCAGCAGCCTAGCGGGGGGAGAACACACCGGGGAGCTGTTTTTT.

CDR3 protein: CASSFVGQGYSPLHF. The DNA of the CDR3 is TGTGCCAGCAGCTTCGTAGGACAGGGCTATTCACCCCTCCACTTT. The chain employs TRBV5-4 and TRBJ1-6; 8 positions agree with TRBD1. V was clipped by 2 bases and J by 8 bases; unmatched bases: 6. Germline values: CDR1 SGHNT, CDR2 YYREEE (reference sequence). This CDR3 has 15 amino acids.

The rearrangement uses TRBV27 and TRBJ2-3; 7 nucleotides align to TRBD1. The germline CDR1 and CDR2 sequences are MNHEY and SMNVEV (reference sequence). This CDR3 has 16 amino acids. V lost 3 bases, J lost 6 bases, and 12 bases stayed unmatched. CDR3 coding DNA: TGTGCCAGCAGTTTCCAAGGGACAGCTAGGGCGGATACGCAGTATTTT. This translates into CASSFQGTARADTQYF.

This clone was detected only a few times. The chain combines TRBV5-1 with TRBJ1-4, with D tentatively TRBD1 (5 bases). The CDR3 is 15 amino acids. Germline V gene lookup returns CDR1 SGHRS and CDR2 YFSETQ. V was trimmed by 0 bases and J by 7 bases, leaving 13 bases between them. The CDR3: CASSLAGGESEKLFF. CDR3 DNA sequence: TGCGCCAGCAGCTTGGCCGGGGGAGAGAGTGAAAAACTGTTTTTT.

The genes are TRBV11-2 and TRBJ2-3; D unclear. CDR1 and CDR2 (germline): SGHAT, FQNNGV. V was cut by 3 bases and J by 1 base, with 11 bases left in between. This CDR3 comprises 15 residues. CDR3 in amino acids: CASSFWSIGTDTQYF. DNA for the CDR3: TGTGCCAGCAGCTTTTGGTCCATAGGCACAGATACGCAGTATTTT.

This chain links TRBV9 with TRBJ2-2; no clear D gene. This CDR3 region has 12 residues. V dropped 4 bases and J dropped 6 bases, with 7 bases sitting between them. Germline V lookup: CDR1 SGDLS, CDR2 YYNGEE. CDR3 sequence (DNA): TGTGCCAGCAGCCGGGTTCCCGGGGAGCTGTTTTTT. It yields the protein CASSRVPGELFF. Full variable domain (remainder filled in from reference TRBV9 and TRBJ2-2): DSGVTQTPKHLITATGQRVTLRCSPRSGDLSVYWYQQSLDQGLQFLIQYYNGEERAKGNILERFSAQQFPDLHSELNLSSLELGDSALYFCASSRVPGELFFGEGSRLTVL.

The chain is built from TRBV6-5 and TRBJ1-4, with D uncertain. CDR1 and CDR2 (germline): MNHEY, SVGAGI. This CDR3 has 13 amino acids. V lost 3 bases, J lost 8 bases, and 10 bases lay in between. The CDR3 nucleotides read TGTGCCAGCAGTTATAGGTGGGCGGAAAAACTGTTTTTT. Its protein is CASSYRWAEKLFF.

The chain recombines TRBV29-1 with TRBJ2-7; 8 bases line up with TRBD2. Looked up from germline, CDR1 is SQVTM and CDR2 is ANQGSEA. Trimming took 4 bases from V and 7 from J; bases not matched to a gene: 12. The CDR3 is 14 residues long. The CDR3 nucleotides are TGCAGCGTTGTGCAGTGGGGCCGGGAGGGGGAGCAGTACTTC. Its protein is CSVVQWGREGEQYF.

This clone has only a few counts. The chain is built from TRBV19 and TRBJ2-3; D perhaps matches TRBD2 (5 bases). V lost 3 bases and J 5 bases, leaving 12 bases between the germline ends. Per the germline V gene, CDR1 is LNHDA and CDR2 is SQIVND (reference sequence). The CDR3 totals 14 residues. The CDR3 nucleotides are TGTGCCAGTAGTATGGAGGTCACACAAGATACGCAGTATTTT. Its translation is CASSMEVTQDTQYF.

The chain links TRBV19 to TRBJ1-4; D ambiguous. The ends were cut back, 5 bases at V and 8 bases at J, with 18 bases in the middle. Per the germline V gene, CDR1 is LNHDA and CDR2 is SQIVND (reference sequence). There are 15 residues in the CDR3. The CDR3 DNA reads as TGTGCCAGTAGTTCCCGACATCTGGGAGTCGAAAAACTGTTTTTT. This translates into CASSSRHLGVEKLFF.

This chain links TRBV18 with TRBJ2-7, with 8 nucleotides matching TRBD1. Unmatched junction bases numbered 9, after V lost 4 bases and J lost 4 bases. The CDR3 runs 15 residues. Germline assignment: CDR1 KGHSH and CDR2 LQKENI. The CDR3 region is CASSLITGGNYEQYF. The CDR3 nucleotides are TGTGCCAGCTCACTAATAACAGGGGGTAATTACGAGCAGTACTTC.

This clone has just a few counts. The chain recombines TRBV7-2 with TRBJ2-1, with D unclear. V was trimmed by 4 bases and J by 10 bases, leaving 23 bases between them. CDR3 length: 16 amino acids. Germline V lookup: CDR1 SGHTA, CDR2 FQGNSA. The CDR3 spells CASSSSSSTLFGEQFF. As DNA, the CDR3 is TGTGCCAGCAGCTCGAGCTCCTCGACTCTATTCGGAGAGCAGTTCTTC.

The chain carries TRBV6-6 and TRBJ1-5; D is ambiguous. V was pared by 0 bases and J by 4 bases, with 7 bases between. The length of the CDR3 is 14 residues. Per germline, CDR1 MNHNY and CDR2 SVGAGI (reference sequence). CDR3 bases: TGTGCCAGCAGTTACTCGCCAGGAAATCAGCCCCAGCATTTT. As protein: CASSYSPGNQPQHF.

This chain connects TRBV9 to TRBJ2-1; TRBD2 agrees at 12 bases. The V and J ends lost 4 bases and 8 bases, in that order; junction bases with no gene match: 7. CDR1 is SGDLS, CDR2 YYNGEE, per germline. The CDR3 contains 15 residues. CDR3 protein: CASSPSGGETHEQFF. The CDR3 bases are TGTGCCAGCAGCCCTAGCGGGGGGGAAACACATGAGCAGTTCTTC.

The V call is TRBV4-3, the J call TRBJ2-1, with TRBD1 matching over 8 bases. The CDR3 loop spans 14 amino acids. The ends lost 1 base at V and 7 bases at J; junction bases unmatched: 3. Germline V gene sequence: CDR1 LGHNA, CDR2 YSLEER. The DNA for the CDR3 is TGCGCCAGCAGCCAAGGTACAGGGGGGAATGAGCAGTTCTTC. It specifies CASSQGTGGNEQFF.

The chain employs TRBV10-2 and TRBJ1-2; D might be TRBD1 (6 bases). Germline CDR1 and CDR2: WSHSY and SAAADI. This CDR3 comprises 16 residues. V gave up 2 bases and J gave up 5 bases, with 18 bases separating them. In DNA, the CDR3 is TGCGCCAGCAGTGAGACAGGGTTCAAAAGAAATTATGGCTACACCTTC. Translating it yields CASSETGFKRNYGYTF.

The gene calls are TRBV5-1 and TRBJ1-4; TRBD1 aligns across 9 bases. Per the germline V gene, CDR1 is SGHRS and CDR2 is YFSETQ. J lost 3 bases, V lost 4 bases, and 4 bases had no gene match. This CDR3 region has 15 residues. For the CDR3, the DNA is TGCGCCAGCAGCGAAGGACAGGGGCCTAATGAAAAACTGTTTTTT. It translates to CASSEGQGPNEKLFF.

The J gene is TRBJ1-1, the V gene TRBV5-1; no clear D gene. Trimming cost V 0 bases and J 7 bases, with 10 bases left between them. The CDR3 consists of 13 residues. CDR1 and CDR2 from the germline V gene are SGHRS and YFSETQ. CDR3 in DNA: TGCGCCAGCAGCTTGGGGCCCCAGATTGAAGCTTTCTTT. Translated, it gives CASSLGPQIEAFF.

The J gene is TRBJ2-2, the V gene TRBV1; the table assigns TRBD2, which was not confirmed against the DNA. TRBV1 is a pseudogene locus. The CDR3 runs to 20 residues. Here the CDR3 reads CTSSHDPPGLAGIGTGELFF. The CDR3 bases are TGCACCAGCAGCCACGACCCCCCGGGACTAGCGGGAATTGGCACCGGGGAGCTGTTTTTT.

This chain uses TRBV5-6 with TRBJ1-2, with D hard to call. Trimming cost V 0 bases and J 0 bases, with 9 bases left between them. Germline V gene data show CDR1 as SGHDT and CDR2 as YYEEEE. The CDR3 has 15 amino acids. The CDR3 is CASSLVGRSNYGYTF. DNA of the CDR3: TGTGCCAGCAGCTTGGTCGGCAGGTCTAACTATGGCTACACCTTC.

The chain recombines TRBV21-1 with TRBJ2-1; the table's D call, TRBD2, was not checked against the DNA. TRBV21-1 is flagged as a pseudogene. This CDR3 is 16 amino acids long. The CDR3 is CASSNHRLAGVNEQFF. The CDR3 DNA reads TGTGCCAGCAGCAACCATCGACTAGCGGGGGTCAATGAGCAGTTCTTC.

The chain is built from TRBV6-5 and TRBJ2-3; D possibly corresponds to TRBD1 (5 bases). This CDR3 is built from 13 residues. V lost 6 bases to trimming and J lost 4 bases, with 11 bases between them. Per the germline V gene, CDR1 is MNHEY and CDR2 is SVGAGI. CDR3 region: CASRLDSPDTQYF. In DNA form, the CDR3 reads TGTGCCAGCAGACTCGACAGTCCAGATACGCAGTATTTT.

This rearrangement joins TRBV28 to TRBJ1-2; the match to TRBD1 covers 11 bases. Germline V gene sequence: CDR1 MDHEN, CDR2 SYDVKM. The CDR3 is made up of 15 amino acids. The trim removed 5 bases at V and 2 bases at J, leaving 4 bases unmatched. CDR3 protein: CASSPGDRGNYGYTF. CDR3 DNA sequence: TGTGCCAGCAGTCCGGGGGACAGGGGGAACTATGGCTACACCTTC.